Listed here is a single TCR beta chain. The target antigen is unknown. During the collection period, no donor immune events like infections were recorded. This sample was included in a study of identifying expanded T cells in peripheral blood. Produced via immunoSEQ multiplex PCR; TCRdb's table is partial and in-frame only. The profile shows 50,000 to 60,000 clones, about 85% of them singletons. Germline V gene data show CDR1 as LNHNV and CDR2 as YYDKDF (reference sequence). V dropped 5 bases and J dropped 6; count of bases not matched to a gene: 5. The CDR3 is 14 amino acids. Study-level results: Over around two and four weeks, about 15 and 19 clones changed, versus 1.2 between replicates.

The receptor was isolated from a person between 18 and 75 years old in good health. The V and J genes are TRBV15 and TRBJ2-2; 8 nucleotides match TRBD2. Sample: blood. The CDR3 DNA reads as TGTGCCACCAGCCTCCGGGGGGGTCCCGGGGAGCTGTTTTTT. It encodes CATSLRGGPGELFF.